These T cell receptor beta chains were read from a single sample in a study of T cell repertoires in cytomegalovirus infection. One entry per CDR3 protein, called by TCRdb with MiXCR from the reads. The repertoire consists of some 560,000 distinct CDR3 sequences, with approximately 40% occurring once and the leading ten covering 48%. The antigens these receptors bind are not known. The sample in question was cultured PBMCs, obtained from culture after CMV antigen stimulation. These receptors all stem from a human donor in good health (CMV status not recorded). Some clones in this sample may be carry-over from other donors' samples. CDR3s include the opening cysteine and the closing phenylalanine or tryptophan. The D gene is left open where the match is weak. Some rows mark clone size as missing; the rest say once, few, many or name a class of expanded clone.

D: NA
V: TRBV4-3
size: few
J: TRBJ2-1
DNA: TGCGCCAGCAGCCAAGAGTGGGGAGCCCCCGAAGTGAGTGAGCAGTTCTTC
CDR3: CASSQEWGAPEVSEQFF

D: TRBD1
V: TRBV27
size: NA
J: TRBJ2-7
DNA: TGTGCCAGCATCTCGGGACAGGGGGTCTCCGAGCAGTACTTC
CDR3: CASISGQGVSEQYF

D: TRBD1
V: TRBV7-9
size: NA
J: TRBJ2-7
DNA: TGTGCCAGCAGCTACCCCGGGACAGGAGTTTACGAGCAGTACTTC
CDR3: CASSYPGTGVYEQYF

D: NA
V: TRBV6-2/TRBV6-3
size: NA
J: TRBJ2-3
DNA: TGTGCCAGCGGGACTCCCCGCTCGGGGGATACGCAGTATTTT
CDR3: CASGTPRSGDTQYF

D: TRBD2
V: TRBV7-6
size: few
J: TRBJ2-2
DNA: TGTGCCAGCAGCGCCCGACTAGCGGGAGAGGCCGGGGAGCTGTTTTTT
CDR3: CASSARLAGEAGELFF

D: NA
V: TRBV6-1
size: few
J: TRBJ1-5
DNA: TGTGCCAGCAGCCCCGCAGGGTACAATCAGCCCCAGCATTTT
CDR3: CASSPAGYNQPQHF

D: TRBD2
V: TRBV6-6
size: NA
J: TRBJ2-1
DNA: TGTGCCAGCGGCTCGGGCGGGAGAGCCTACAATGAGCAGTTCTTC
CDR3: CASGSGGRAYNEQFF

D: TRBD1
V: TRBV7-2
size: few
J: TRBJ2-3
DNA: TGTGCCAGCAGCGTTTACCCGGGGACAGCATCTAGATTAGGGACAGATACGCAGTATTTT
CDR3: CASSVYPGTASRLGTDTQYF

D: NA
V: TRBV20-1
size: NA
J: TRBJ1-3
DNA: TGCAGTGCTAGAGATAAGGGACACTACTCTGGAAACACCATATATTTT
CDR3: CSARDKGHYSGNTIYF

D: NA
V: TRBV28
size: NA
J: TRBJ1-2
DNA: TGTGCCAGCAGTAGCGACGAAACCTATGGCTACACCTTC
CDR3: CASSSDETYGYTF

D: NA
V: TRBV7-4
size: few
J: TRBJ1-6
DNA: TGTGCCAGCAGCTCAGGGGTTCCCAATTCACCCCTCCACTTT
CDR3: CASSSGVPNSPLHF

D: NA
V: TRBV9
size: many
J: TRBJ2-5
DNA: TGTGCCAGCAGCAGGGGGTTGGAGACCCAGTACTTC
CDR3: CASSRGLETQYF

D: NA
V: TRBV7-6
size: few
J: TRBJ1-4
DNA: TGTGCCAGCAGCCCAATTGGCCCTACCGACTCCCGGGTGTTTTTT
CDR3: CASSPIGPTDSRVFF

D: TRBD1
V: TRBV7-9
size: NA
J: TRBJ1-1
DNA: TGTGCCAGCAGCTTAGCGATGGGGACAGGAGCTGAAGCTTTCTTT
CDR3: CASSLAMGTGAEAFF

D: NA
V: TRBV11-2
size: NA
J: TRBJ1-5
DNA: TGTGCCAGCAGCTTAGTGTCCAGGGTCGACCAGCCCCAGCATTTT
CDR3: CASSLVSRVDQPQHF

D: NA
V: TRBV7-9
size: NA
J: TRBJ1-1
DNA: TGTGCCAGCAGCAACCAAGGGATGGTGGGCACTGAAGCTTTCTTT
CDR3: CASSNQGMVGTEAFF

D: NA
V: TRBV7-6
size: few
J: TRBJ2-1
DNA: TGTGCCAGCAGCTTAGTCACGGTAGCCCACAATGAGCAGTTCTTC
CDR3: CASSLVTVAHNEQFF

D: NA
V: TRBV28
size: NA
J: TRBJ1-2
DNA: TGTGCCAGCAGTTTGGCGGGCTACGGCATGGGCTACACCTTC
CDR3: CASSLAGYGMGYTF

D: NA
V: TRBV18
size: few
J: TRBJ1-1
DNA: TGTGCCAGCTCACCACCGGGGACTACGGAGGCTTTCTTT
CDR3: CASSPPGTTEAFF

D: TRBD2
V: TRBV7-2
size: few
J: TRBJ2-3
DNA: TGTGCCAGCAGCGTACCGGGACTAGCGGGGTGGACGCAGTATTTT
CDR3: CASSVPGLAGWTQYF

D: TRBD2
V: TRBV20-1
size: few
J: TRBJ2-3
DNA: TGCAGTGCTAGACATCCGGGACTAGCGGGGGGGCAGAAAGATACGCAGTATTTT
CDR3: CSARHPGLAGGQKDTQYF

D: TRBD2
V: TRBV27
size: NA
J: TRBJ2-5
DNA: TGTGCCAGCAGTTTTCCGGGCGGGGGGCCTTCCTTGTACTTC
CDR3: CASSFPGGGPSLYF